Below, 21 T cell receptor beta chains from the same sample are listed, as sequenced in a study of CD8+CD57+ T cells in acquired aplastic anemia (dated 2018 in TCRdb). Sequencing used an Illumina HiSeq 2000. Genomic DNA was used as template for profiling of TCR beta VDJ combinations and CDR3 sequences. The raw public reads went through TCRdb reprocessing: fastp at Q25, MiXCR clone calling, in-frame beta chains kept. Every distinct CDR3 protein forms one entry, paired with its most common genes and DNA. The table for this sample lists about 110,000 distinct CDR3 sequences; around 53% of them were counted only once. Of the sample, around a third falls within the top ten clones. The sample comprised sorted CD4+, CD8+, or CD8+CD57+ T cells (not recorded which) from PBMCs. The receptors derive from a human donor in good health, serving as a control.

A single count supports this clonotype. V gene TRBV20-1 combines with J gene TRBJ2-7; 7 positions match TRBD2. J was trimmed by 3 bases and V by 3 bases; bases with no gene match: 2. Germline lookup yields CDR1 DFQATT and CDR2 SNEGSKA (reference sequence). This CDR3 is built from 12 residues. This CDR3 is CSARGGDYEQYF. The CDR3 coding sequence is TGCAGTGCTAGGGGAGGGGACTACGAGCAGTACTTC.

This clonotype was seen more than once but under ten times. This chain joins TRBV10-3 and TRBJ1-2, with a tentative D call TRBD1 (5 bases). V was trimmed by 2 bases and J by 6 bases, leaving 10 bases between them. This CDR3 spans 13 amino acids. Germline CDR1 and CDR2: ENHRY and SYGVKD. The CDR3 nucleotides read TGTGCCATCAGTGAGGAGGACAAGCATGGCTACACCTTC. Residues: CAISEEDKHGYTF.

J is TRBJ1-1 and V is TRBV27, with D perhaps matching TRBD1 (5 bases). Germline loops: CDR1 MNHEY, CDR2 SMNVEV (reference sequence). V was clipped by 5 bases and J by 4 bases, with 17 bases between them. This CDR3 spans 15 amino acids. The CDR3 DNA is TGTGCCAGCAGTCCCCCCCTTTCAGGGAGCACTGAAGCTTTCTTT. Translating it yields CASSPPLSGSTEAFF.

The chain recombines TRBV19 with TRBJ1-6, with 7 bases that match TRBD1. The CDR3 is 17 residues long. Germline CDR1 reads LNHDA; CDR2 reads SQIVND (reference sequence). With V trimmed by 4 bases and J by 4 bases, 10 bases remained unmatched. CDR3 loop: CASSNILGQSYNSPLHF. CDR3 coding DNA: TGTGCCAGTAGTAACATATTGGGACAGTCTTATAATTCACCCCTCCACTTT. Combining the CDR3 with reference TRBV19 and TRBJ1-6 gives the whole variable domain DGGITQSPKYLFRKEGQNVTLSCEQNLNHDAMYWYRQDPGQGLRLIYYSQIVNDFQKGDIAEGYSVSREKKESFPLTVTSAQKNPTAFYLCASSNILGQSYNSPLHFGNGTRLTVT.

This clonotype has ten or more counts. J is TRBJ1-1 and V is TRBV4-3; D gene uncertain. The CDR3 is made up of 16 amino acids. The V end lost 4 bases, the J end lost 2 bases, and 17 bases lay between the germline ends. CDR1 and CDR2 from the germline V gene are LGHNA and YSLEER. The CDR3 region is CASSPSLGGINTEAFF. DNA for the CDR3: TGCGCCAGCAGCCCGAGCCTAGGAGGAATTAACACTGAAGCTTTCTTT.

The rearrangement joins TRBV5-1 to TRBJ1-1; TRBD1 aligns across 8 bases. V dropped 4 bases and J dropped 2; count of bases not matched to a gene: 10. CDR1 is SGHRS and CDR2 is YFSETQ in the germline V gene. The CDR3 is 16 residues long. This chain's CDR3 is CASSLAGQASNTEAFF. Written as DNA, the CDR3 is TGCGCCAGCAGCCTTGCGGGACAGGCGAGCAACACTGAAGCTTTCTTT.

The V call is TRBV19, the J call TRBJ2-1; TRBD1 agrees at 7 bases. Germline assignment: CDR1 LNHDA and CDR2 SQIVND (reference sequence). The trim removed 4 bases at V and 3 bases at J, leaving 3 bases unmatched. The length of the CDR3 is 14 residues. Written as DNA, the CDR3 is TGTGCCAGTAGTAAGGGGGCCAGCTACAATGAGCAGTTCTTC. Amino acids: CASSKGASYNEQFF.

The rearrangement uses TRBV2 and TRBJ2-3; D is possibly TRBD1 (6 bases). Trimming removed 8 bases from V and 1 base from J, with 7 bases in between. The CDR3 runs 12 residues. In germline, CDR1 is SNHLY, CDR2 FYNNEI. The DNA for the CDR3 is TGTGCCAGCGAGGGGGGCACAGATACGCAGTATTTT. Protein product: CASEGGTDTQYF.

This clonotype came up many times. The chain joins TRBV6-5 to TRBJ1-2, with TRBD1 matching over 7 bases. J lost 6 bases, V lost 1 base, and 2 bases had no gene match. The CDR3 is made up of 13 amino acids. Germline CDR1 is MNHEY and CDR2 is SVGAGI. This CDR3 is CASSYFQGDGYTF. The DNA for the CDR3 is TGTGCCAGCAGTTACTTCCAGGGGGATGGCTACACCTTC.

CDR3 coding DNA: TGTGCCAGTACCTTTGACAGTCTTAATTCACCCCTCCACTTT. Translating gives CASTFDSLNSPLHF. The rearrangement joins TRBV19 to TRBJ1-6; D perhaps matches TRBD1 (5 bases). The CDR3 has 14 residues. Deletions cut 7 bases from V and 6 bases from J, with 13 bases between. Germline V gives CDR1 LNHDA, CDR2 SQIVND (reference sequence).

The CDR3 region has the DNA TGCGCCAGCAGCCAAAATCAACAGAGCAATCAGCCCCAGCATTTT. Translated: CASSQNQQSNQPQHF. The V gene is TRBV4-1, the J gene TRBJ1-5; D unresolved. This CDR3 comprises 15 residues. Germline loops: CDR1 MGHRA, CDR2 YSYEKL. With 2 bases removed from V and 1 base from J, the gap between germline ends came to 9 bases.

This chain joins TRBV4-1 and TRBJ2-1, with D unclear. Trimming took 3 bases from V and 4 from J, leaving 4 bases between them. This CDR3 has 12 residues. The germline V gene encodes CDR1 MGHRA and CDR2 YSYEKL. For the CDR3, the DNA is TGCGCCAGCAGCCACCCTTACAATGAGCAGTTCTTC. It translates to CASSHPYNEQFF.

This clonotype was recorded many times. This chain connects TRBV19 to TRBJ2-5; D perhaps matches TRBD1 (5 bases). V dropped 3 bases and J dropped 0 bases, with 14 bases sitting between them. There are 16 residues in the CDR3. Germline V gene lookup returns CDR1 LNHDA and CDR2 SQIVND (reference sequence). CDR3 sequence reads: CASSISQGAYQETQYF. CDR3 DNA sequence: TGTGCCAGTAGTATTTCCCAGGGCGCTTACCAAGAGACCCAGTACTTC. The entire variable domain, with the rest obtained from reference TRBV19 and TRBJ2-5, is as follows: DGGITQSPKYLFRKEGQNVTLSCEQNLNHDAMYWYRQDPGQGLRLIYYSQIVNDFQKGDIAEGYSVSREKKESFPLTVTSAQKNPTAFYLCASSISQGAYQETQYFGPGTRLLVL.

The chain recombines TRBV24-1 with TRBJ1-2, with D unclear. CDR1 and CDR2 (germline): KGHDR, SFDVKD. V was shortened by 4 bases and J by 4 bases, with 6 bases between the two germline ends. CDR3 size: 12 residues. CDR3 sequence (DNA): TGTGCCACCAGTGACCAAAGCTATGGCTACACCTTC. It codes for CATSDQSYGYTF.

This clonotype showed up many times. The chain has TRBV20-1 and TRBJ2-7, with 9 bases identical to TRBD1. Germline V gives CDR1 DFQATT, CDR2 SNEGSKA (reference sequence). The J segment lost 6 bases and the V segment lost 1 base, leaving 10 bases of the junction unmatched. CDR3 length: 15 residues. CDR3: CSARVGTGTLREQYF. The CDR3 region has the DNA TGCAGTGCTAGAGTCGGGACAGGGACCCTCCGCGAGCAGTACTTC.

The rearrangement joins TRBV25-1 to TRBJ2-2; a possible D gene is TRBD1 (5 bases). CDR3 length equals 13 residues. Per germline, CDR1 MGHDK and CDR2 SYGVNS. V lost 3 bases and J lost 9, with 11 bases in between. DNA of the CDR3: TGTGCCAGCAGTGACACACAGGTCAGGGAGCTGTTTTTT. Translated, it gives CASSDTQVRELFF.

This sequence joins TRBV24-1 and TRBJ2-1; no definite D call. Trimming removed 4 bases from V and 9 bases from J, with 9 bases in between. The CDR3 is 12 amino acids. The germline V gene has CDR1 KGHDR and CDR2 SFDVKD. The CDR3 reads CATSETYGEQFF. CDR3 sequence (DNA): TGTGCCACCAGTGAGACATACGGTGAGCAGTTCTTC.

This rearrangement joins TRBV2 to TRBJ2-7; TRBD2 agrees at 10 bases. Per germline, CDR1 SNHLY and CDR2 FYNNEI. The CDR3 is 14 residues long. The junction had 4 bases not matched to a gene; V was cut back by 3 bases and J by 5 bases. The CDR3 DNA reads TGTGCCAGCAGTGATCTAGCGGGGGACCACGAGCAGTACTTC. Translated: CASSDLAGDHEQYF.

The J gene is TRBJ2-1, the V gene TRBV20-1; TRBD2 matches 12 bases. The germline V gene encodes CDR1 DFQATT and CDR2 SNEGSKA (reference sequence). The CDR3 loop spans 14 amino acids. Trimming took 5 bases from V and 7 from J; bases not matched to a gene: 6. DNA for the CDR3: TGCAGTGCTCCGACTAGCGGGAGAAGGAATGAGCAGTTCTTC. It encodes CSAPTSGRRNEQFF.

The chain joins TRBV29-1 to TRBJ1-1, with 8 bases aligning to TRBD1. The CDR3 spans 13 residues. Per the germline V gene, CDR1 is SQVTM and CDR2 is ANQGSEA. V shed 1 base and J 6 bases; nucleotides not matched to a gene: 4. This CDR3 is CSVEGAGGPEAFF. As DNA, the CDR3 is TGCAGCGTTGAAGGGGCAGGGGGCCCTGAAGCTTTCTTT.

The chain is built from TRBV18 and TRBJ1-2, with D unclear. Per germline, CDR1 KGHSH and CDR2 LQKENI. Between the trimmed V and J ends, which lost 3 bases and 6 bases, there was a span of 23 bases. This CDR3 has 17 amino acids. CDR3 residues: CASSPLDTIEVADGYTF. DNA for the CDR3: TGTGCCAGCTCACCGCTTGACACCATCGAAGTTGCGGATGGCTACACCTTC.